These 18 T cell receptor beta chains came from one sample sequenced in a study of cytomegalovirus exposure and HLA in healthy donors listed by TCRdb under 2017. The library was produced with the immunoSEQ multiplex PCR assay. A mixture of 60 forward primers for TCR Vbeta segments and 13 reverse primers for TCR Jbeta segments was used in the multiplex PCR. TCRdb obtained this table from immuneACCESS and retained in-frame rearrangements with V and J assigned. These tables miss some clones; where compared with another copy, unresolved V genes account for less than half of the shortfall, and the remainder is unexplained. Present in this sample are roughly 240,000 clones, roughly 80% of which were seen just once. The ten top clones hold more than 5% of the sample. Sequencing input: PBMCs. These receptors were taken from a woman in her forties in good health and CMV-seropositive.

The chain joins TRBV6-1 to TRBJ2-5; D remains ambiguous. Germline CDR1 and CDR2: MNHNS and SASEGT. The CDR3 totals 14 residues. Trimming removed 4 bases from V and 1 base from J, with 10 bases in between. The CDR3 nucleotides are TGTGCCAGCAGTGCACAGATGGTCCAAGAGACCCAGTACTTC. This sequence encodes CASSAQMVQETQYF.

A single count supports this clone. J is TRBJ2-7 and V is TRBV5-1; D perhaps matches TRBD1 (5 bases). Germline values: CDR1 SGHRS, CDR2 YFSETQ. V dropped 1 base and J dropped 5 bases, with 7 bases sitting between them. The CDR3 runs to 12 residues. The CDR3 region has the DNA TGCGCCAGCAGCTTGCAGGGCGACGAGCAGTACTTC. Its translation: CASSLQGDEQYF.

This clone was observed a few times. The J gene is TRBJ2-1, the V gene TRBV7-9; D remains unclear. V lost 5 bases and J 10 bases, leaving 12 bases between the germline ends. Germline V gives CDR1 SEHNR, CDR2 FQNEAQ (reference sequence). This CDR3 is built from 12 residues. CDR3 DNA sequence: TGTGCCAGCAGCCCAGAGGTTGGCGAGCAGTTCTTC. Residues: CASSPEVGEQFF.

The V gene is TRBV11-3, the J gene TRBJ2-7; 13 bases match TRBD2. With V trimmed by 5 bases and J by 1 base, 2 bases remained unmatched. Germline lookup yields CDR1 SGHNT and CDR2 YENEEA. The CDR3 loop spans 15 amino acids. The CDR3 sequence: CASSKGLAGSYEQYF. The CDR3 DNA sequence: TGTGCCAGCAGCAAGGGACTAGCGGGGTCCTACGAGCAGTACTTC.

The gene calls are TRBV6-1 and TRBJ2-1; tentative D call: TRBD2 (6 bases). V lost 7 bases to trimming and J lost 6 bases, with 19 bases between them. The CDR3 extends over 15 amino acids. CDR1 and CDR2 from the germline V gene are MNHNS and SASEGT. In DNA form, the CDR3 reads TGTGCCAGCACCGGCCATACGGGAGTACTCAATGAGCAGTTCTTC. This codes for CASTGHTGVLNEQFF.

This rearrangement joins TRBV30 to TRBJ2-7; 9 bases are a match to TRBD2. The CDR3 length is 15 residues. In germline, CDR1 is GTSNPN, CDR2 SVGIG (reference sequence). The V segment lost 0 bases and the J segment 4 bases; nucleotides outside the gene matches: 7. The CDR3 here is CAWSVRAGGGYEQYF. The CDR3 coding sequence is TGTGCCTGGAGTGTAAGGGCGGGAGGGGGATACGAGCAGTACTTC.

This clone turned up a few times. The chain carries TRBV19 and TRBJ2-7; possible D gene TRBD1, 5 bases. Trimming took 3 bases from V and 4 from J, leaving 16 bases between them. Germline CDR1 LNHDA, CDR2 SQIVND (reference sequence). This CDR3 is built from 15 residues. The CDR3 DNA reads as TGTGCCAGTAGTATTAAGGGGAACCTGCCTTACGAGCAGTACTTC. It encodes CASSIKGNLPYEQYF.

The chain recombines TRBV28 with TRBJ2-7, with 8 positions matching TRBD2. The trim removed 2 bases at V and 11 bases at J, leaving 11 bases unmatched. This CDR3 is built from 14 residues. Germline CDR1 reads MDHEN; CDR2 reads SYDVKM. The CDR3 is CASSLGGTSWREYF. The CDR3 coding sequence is TGTGCCAGCAGTTTAGGAGGGACTAGTTGGAGGGAGTACTTC.

CDR3 loop: CASSEGTGVSREQYF. In DNA, the CDR3 is TGTGCCAGCAGTGAGGGGACAGGGGTAAGTCGCGAGCAGTACTTC. The chain links TRBV6-1 to TRBJ2-7, with TRBD1 matching over 10 bases. The germline V gene encodes CDR1 MNHNS and CDR2 SASEGT. This CDR3 has 15 amino acids. Trimming took 3 bases from V and 6 from J; bases not matched to a gene: 8.

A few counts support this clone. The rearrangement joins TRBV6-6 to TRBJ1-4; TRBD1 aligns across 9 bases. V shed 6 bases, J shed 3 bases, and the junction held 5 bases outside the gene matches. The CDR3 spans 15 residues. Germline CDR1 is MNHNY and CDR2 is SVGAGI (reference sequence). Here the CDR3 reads CASSTHRGPNEKLFF. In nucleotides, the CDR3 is TGTGCCAGCAGCACCCACAGGGGGCCTAATGAAAAACTGTTTTTT.

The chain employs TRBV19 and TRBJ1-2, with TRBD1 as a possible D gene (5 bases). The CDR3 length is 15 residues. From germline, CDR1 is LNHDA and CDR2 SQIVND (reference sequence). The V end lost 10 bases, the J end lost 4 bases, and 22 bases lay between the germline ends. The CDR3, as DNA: TGTGCCACCCATAGGGGCCCCCCCAGGGCCTATGGCTACACCTTC. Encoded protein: CATHRGPPRAYGYTF. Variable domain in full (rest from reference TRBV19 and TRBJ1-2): DGGITQSPKYLFRKEGQNVTLSCEQNLNHDAMYWYRQDPGQGLRLIYYSQIVNDFQKGDIAEGYSVSREKKESFPLTVTSAQKNPTAFYLCATHRGPPRAYGYTFGSGTRLTVV.

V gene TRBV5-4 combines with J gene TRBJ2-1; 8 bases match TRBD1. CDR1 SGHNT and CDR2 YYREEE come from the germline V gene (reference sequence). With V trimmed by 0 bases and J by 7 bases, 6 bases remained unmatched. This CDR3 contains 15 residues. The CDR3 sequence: CASSLEQGVRNEQFF. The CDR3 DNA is TGTGCCAGCAGCTTGGAACAGGGGGTAAGGAATGAGCAGTTCTTC.

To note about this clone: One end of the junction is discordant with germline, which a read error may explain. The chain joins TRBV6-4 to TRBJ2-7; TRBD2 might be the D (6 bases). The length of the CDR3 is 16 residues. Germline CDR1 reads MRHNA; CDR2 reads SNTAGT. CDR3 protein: CASSDSGGAASHEQYF. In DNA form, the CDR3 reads TGTGCCAGCAGTGACTCCGGCGGGGCAGCCTCCCACGAGCAGTACTTC.

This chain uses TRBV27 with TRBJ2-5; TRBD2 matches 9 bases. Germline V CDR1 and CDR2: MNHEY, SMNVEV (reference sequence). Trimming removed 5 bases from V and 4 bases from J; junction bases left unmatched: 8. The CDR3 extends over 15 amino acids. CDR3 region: CASSLAGGPLETQYF. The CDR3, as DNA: TGTGCCAGCAGTCTGGCGGGGGGGCCGTTAGAGACCCAGTACTTC.

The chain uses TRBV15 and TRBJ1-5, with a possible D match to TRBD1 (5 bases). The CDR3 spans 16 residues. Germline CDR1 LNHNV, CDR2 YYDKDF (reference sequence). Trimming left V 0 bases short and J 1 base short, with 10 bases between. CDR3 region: CATSREKGPSNQPQHF. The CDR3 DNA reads TGTGCCACCAGCAGAGAAAAGGGGCCAAGCAATCAGCCCCAGCATTTT.

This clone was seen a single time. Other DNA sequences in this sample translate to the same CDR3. The CDR3 region has the DNA TGTGCCAGCAGCCCCCGACTAGTCCTTAACACCGGGGAGCTGTTTTTT. Its protein product is CASSPRLVLNTGELFF. The chain links TRBV7-2 to TRBJ2-2; possible D gene TRBD2, 6 bases. The germline V and J ends were trimmed by 5 bases and 2 bases, with 15 bases remaining between them. The CDR3 length is 16 residues. Germline loops: CDR1 SGHTA, CDR2 FQGNSA.

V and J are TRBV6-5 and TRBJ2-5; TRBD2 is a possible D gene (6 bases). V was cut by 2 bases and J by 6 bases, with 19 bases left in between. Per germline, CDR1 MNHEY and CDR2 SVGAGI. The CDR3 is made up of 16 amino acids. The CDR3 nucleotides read TGTGCCAGCAGTTACCAAGGTTTGAGGGGCGGGAAGACCCAGTACTTC. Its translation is CASSYQGLRGGKTQYF.

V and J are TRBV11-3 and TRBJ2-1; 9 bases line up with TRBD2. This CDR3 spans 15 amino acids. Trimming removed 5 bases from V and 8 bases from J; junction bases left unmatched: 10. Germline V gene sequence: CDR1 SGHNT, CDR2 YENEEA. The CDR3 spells CASSLLAGEPHEQFF. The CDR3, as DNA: TGTGCCAGCAGCCTTTTAGCGGGAGAGCCCCATGAGCAGTTCTTC.